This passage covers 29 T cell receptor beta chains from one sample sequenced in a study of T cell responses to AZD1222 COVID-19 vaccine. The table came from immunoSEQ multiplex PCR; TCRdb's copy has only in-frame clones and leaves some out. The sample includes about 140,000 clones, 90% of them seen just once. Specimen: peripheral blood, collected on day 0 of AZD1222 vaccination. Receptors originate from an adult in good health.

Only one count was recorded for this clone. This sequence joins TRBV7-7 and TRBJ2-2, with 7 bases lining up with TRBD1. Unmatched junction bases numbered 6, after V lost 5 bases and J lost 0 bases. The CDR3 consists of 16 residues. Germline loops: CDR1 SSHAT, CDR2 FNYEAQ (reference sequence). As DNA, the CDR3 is TGTGCCAGCAGCCCTACAGGGGCAACGAACACCGGGGAGCTGTTTTTT. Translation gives CASSPTGATNTGELFF.

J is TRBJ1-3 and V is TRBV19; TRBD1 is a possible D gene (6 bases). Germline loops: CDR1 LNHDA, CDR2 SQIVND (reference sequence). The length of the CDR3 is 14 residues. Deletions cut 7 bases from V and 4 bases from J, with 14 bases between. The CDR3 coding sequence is TGTGCCAGTACCGAGACCAGGGGCGGAAACACCATATATTTT. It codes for CASTETRGGNTIYF.

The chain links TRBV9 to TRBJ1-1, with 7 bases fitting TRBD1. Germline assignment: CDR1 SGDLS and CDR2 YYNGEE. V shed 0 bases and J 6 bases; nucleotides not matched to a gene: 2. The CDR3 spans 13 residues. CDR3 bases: TGTGCCAGCAGCGTAGCCCAGGGGGCTGAAGCTTTCTTT. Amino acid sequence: CASSVAQGAEAFF.

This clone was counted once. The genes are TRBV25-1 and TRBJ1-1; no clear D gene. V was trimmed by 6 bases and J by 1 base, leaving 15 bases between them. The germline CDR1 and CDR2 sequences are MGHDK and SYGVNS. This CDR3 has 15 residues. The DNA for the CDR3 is TGTGCCAGCAGACCCCTCGCGGGTCCGAACACTGAAGCTTTCTTT. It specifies CASRPLAGPNTEAFF.

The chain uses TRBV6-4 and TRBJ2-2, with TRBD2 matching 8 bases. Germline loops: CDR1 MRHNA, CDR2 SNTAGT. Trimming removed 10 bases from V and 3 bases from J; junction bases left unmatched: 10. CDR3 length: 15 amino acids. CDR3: CATSERGTDTGELFF. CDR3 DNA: TGTGCCACCTCGGAGCGGGGGACTGACACCGGGGAGCTGTTTTTT.

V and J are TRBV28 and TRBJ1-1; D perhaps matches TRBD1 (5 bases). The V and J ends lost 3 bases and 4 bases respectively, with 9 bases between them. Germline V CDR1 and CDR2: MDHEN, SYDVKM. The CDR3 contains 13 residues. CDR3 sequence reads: CASSFGTLTEAFF. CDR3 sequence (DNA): TGTGCCAGCAGTTTCGGGACGCTCACTGAAGCTTTCTTT.

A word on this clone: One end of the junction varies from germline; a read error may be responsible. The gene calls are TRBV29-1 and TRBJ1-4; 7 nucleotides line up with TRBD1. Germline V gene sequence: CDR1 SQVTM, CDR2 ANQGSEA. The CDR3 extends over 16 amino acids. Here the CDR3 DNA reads TGCAGCGCCACCTCGACAGGGTCCGCAACAAATGAAAAACTGTTTTTT. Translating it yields CSATSTGSATNEKLFF.

CDR3 in amino acids: CASSEERQGFNEQFF. The DNA for the CDR3 is TGTGCCAGCAGTGAAGAGAGACAGGGGTTTAATGAGCAGTTCTTC. The V and J genes are TRBV2 and TRBJ2-1, with 8 bases that match TRBD1. This CDR3 region has 15 residues. V dropped 1 base and J dropped 7; count of bases not matched to a gene: 6. In germline, CDR1 is SNHLY, CDR2 FYNNEI.

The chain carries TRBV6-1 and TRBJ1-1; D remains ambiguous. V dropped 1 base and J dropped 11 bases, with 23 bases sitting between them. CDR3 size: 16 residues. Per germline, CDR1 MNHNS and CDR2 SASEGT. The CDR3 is CASSEVVGRGNPGAFF. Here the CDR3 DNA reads TGTGCCAGCAGTGAAGTGGTCGGCAGAGGTAATCCCGGGGCTTTCTTT.

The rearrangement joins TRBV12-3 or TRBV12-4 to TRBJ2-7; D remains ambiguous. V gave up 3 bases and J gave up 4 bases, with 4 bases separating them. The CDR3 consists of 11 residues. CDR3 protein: CASSFEYEQYF. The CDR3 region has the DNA TGTGCCAGCAGTTTTGAGTACGAGCAGTACTTC.

CDR3 in DNA: TGTGCCAGCTCATCTGGACTAGCGGGAGGGGAGACCCAGTACTTC. Translating gives CASSSGLAGGETQYF. The chain has TRBV18 and TRBJ2-5; TRBD2 aligns across 15 bases. Germline CDR1 reads KGHSH; CDR2 reads LQKENI. The CDR3 consists of 15 residues. V gave up 5 bases and J gave up 5 bases; unmatched junction bases: 3.

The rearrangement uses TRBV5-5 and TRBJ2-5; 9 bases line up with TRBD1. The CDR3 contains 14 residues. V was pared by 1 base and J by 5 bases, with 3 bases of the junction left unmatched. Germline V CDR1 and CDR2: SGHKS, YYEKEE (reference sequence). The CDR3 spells CASSLRDRVETQYF. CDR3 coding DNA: TGTGCCAGCAGCTTGAGGGACAGGGTGGAGACCCAGTACTTC.

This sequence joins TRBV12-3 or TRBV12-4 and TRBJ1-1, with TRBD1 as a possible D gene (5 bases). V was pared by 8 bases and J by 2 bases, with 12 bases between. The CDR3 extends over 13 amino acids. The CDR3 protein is CASGGVGNTEAFF. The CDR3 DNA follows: TGTGCCAGCGGGGGTGTGGGAAACACTGAAGCTTTCTTT.

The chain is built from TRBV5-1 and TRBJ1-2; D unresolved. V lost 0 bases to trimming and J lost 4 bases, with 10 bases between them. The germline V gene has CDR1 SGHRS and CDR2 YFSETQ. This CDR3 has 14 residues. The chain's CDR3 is CASSLESVFYGYTF. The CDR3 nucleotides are TGCGCCAGCAGCTTGGAATCCGTATTCTATGGCTACACCTTC.

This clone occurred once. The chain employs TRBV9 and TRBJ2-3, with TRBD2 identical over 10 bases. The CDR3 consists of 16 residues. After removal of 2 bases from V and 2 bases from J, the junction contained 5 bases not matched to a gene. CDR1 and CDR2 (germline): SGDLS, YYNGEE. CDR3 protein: CASSVSGGGFTDTQYF. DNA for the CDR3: TGTGCCAGCAGCGTCAGCGGGGGGGGTTTCACAGATACGCAGTATTTT.

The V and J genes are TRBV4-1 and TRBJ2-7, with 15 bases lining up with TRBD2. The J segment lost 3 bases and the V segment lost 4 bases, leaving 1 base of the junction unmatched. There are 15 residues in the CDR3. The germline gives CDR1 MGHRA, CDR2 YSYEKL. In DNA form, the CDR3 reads TGCGCCAGCAGCCCGGGACTAGCGGGGGGCTACGAGCAGTACTTC. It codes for CASSPGLAGGYEQYF.

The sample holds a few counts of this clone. CDR3 in amino acids: CAIGLALSSYEQYF. Written as DNA, the CDR3 is TGTGCCATAGGACTAGCACTGAGCTCCTACGAGCAGTACTTC. V usage is TRBV10-3 and J usage is TRBJ2-7; 8 positions match TRBD2. Germline CDR1 reads ENHRY; CDR2 reads SYGVKD. V lost 9 bases to trimming and J lost 0 bases; unmatched junction nucleotides: 7. The CDR3 loop spans 14 amino acids.

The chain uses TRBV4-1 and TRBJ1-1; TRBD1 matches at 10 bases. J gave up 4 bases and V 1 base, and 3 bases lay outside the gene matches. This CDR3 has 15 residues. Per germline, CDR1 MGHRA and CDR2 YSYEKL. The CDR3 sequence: CASSQGQGAPTEAFF. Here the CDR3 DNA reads TGCGCCAGCAGCCAAGGACAGGGGGCGCCCACTGAAGCTTTCTTT.

The CDR3 DNA reads as TGTGCCAGCAGTGAAGCGGCGGGAGTCACTGAAGCTTTCTTT. Its protein is CASSEAAGVTEAFF. The chain combines TRBV6-1 with TRBJ1-1; D is uncertain. Trimming removed 0 bases at V and 4 bases at J, with 9 bases between. In germline, CDR1 is MNHNS, CDR2 SASEGT. The CDR3 has 14 amino acids.

This chain's CDR3 is CASSPPARNGAEAFF. For the CDR3, the DNA is TGTGCCAGCTCACCACCTGCCCGGAATGGCGCTGAAGCTTTCTTT. This chain joins TRBV18 and TRBJ1-1, with D hard to call. Germline V gives CDR1 KGHSH, CDR2 LQKENI. V was trimmed by 0 bases and J by 6 bases, leaving 14 bases between them. This CDR3 region has 15 residues.

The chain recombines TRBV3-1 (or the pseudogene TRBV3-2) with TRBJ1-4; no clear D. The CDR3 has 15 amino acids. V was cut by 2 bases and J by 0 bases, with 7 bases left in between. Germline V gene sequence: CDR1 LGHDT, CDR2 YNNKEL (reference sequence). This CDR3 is CASSQKPATNEKLFF. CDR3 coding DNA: TGTGCCAGCAGCCAAAAGCCCGCAACTAATGAAAAACTGTTTTTT.

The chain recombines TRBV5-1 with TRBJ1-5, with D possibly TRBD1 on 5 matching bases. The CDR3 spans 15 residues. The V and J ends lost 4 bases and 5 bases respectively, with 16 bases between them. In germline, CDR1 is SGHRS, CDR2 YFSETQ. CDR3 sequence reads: CASSPSGGFDQPQHF. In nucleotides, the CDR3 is TGCGCCAGCAGCCCATCTGGGGGGTTCGATCAGCCCCAGCATTTT.

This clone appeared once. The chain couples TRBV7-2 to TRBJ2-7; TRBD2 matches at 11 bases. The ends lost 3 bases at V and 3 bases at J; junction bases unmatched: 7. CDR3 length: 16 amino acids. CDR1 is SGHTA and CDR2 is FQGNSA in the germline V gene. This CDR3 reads CASSLGPSGGIYEQYF. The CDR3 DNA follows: TGTGCCAGCAGCTTGGGTCCTAGCGGGGGGATCTACGAGCAGTACTTC.

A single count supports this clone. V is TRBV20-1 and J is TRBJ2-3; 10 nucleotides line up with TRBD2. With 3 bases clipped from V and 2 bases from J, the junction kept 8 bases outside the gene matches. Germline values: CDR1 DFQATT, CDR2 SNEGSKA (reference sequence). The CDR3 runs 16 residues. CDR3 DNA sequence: TGCAGTGCTAGTCAAACTAGCGGGATGTTCACAGATACGCAGTATTTT. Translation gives CSASQTSGMFTDTQYF.

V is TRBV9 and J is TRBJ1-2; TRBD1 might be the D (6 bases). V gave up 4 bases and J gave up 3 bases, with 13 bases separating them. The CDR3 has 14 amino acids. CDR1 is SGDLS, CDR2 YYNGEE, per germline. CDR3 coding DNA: TGTGCCAGCAGCCCGACAGGTCTTCACTATGGCTACACCTTC. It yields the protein CASSPTGLHYGYTF.

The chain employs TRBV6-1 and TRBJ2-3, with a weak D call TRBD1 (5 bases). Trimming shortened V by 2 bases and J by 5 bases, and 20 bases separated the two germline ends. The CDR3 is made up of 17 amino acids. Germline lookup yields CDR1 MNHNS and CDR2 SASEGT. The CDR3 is CASSEWLARDLKDTQYF. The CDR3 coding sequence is TGTGCCAGCAGTGAATGGCTGGCCAGGGATTTGAAAGATACGCAGTATTTT.

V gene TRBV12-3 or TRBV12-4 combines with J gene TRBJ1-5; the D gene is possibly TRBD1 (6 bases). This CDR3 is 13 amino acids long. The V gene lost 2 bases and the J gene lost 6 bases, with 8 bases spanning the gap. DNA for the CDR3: TGTGCCAGCAGTTTACAGGGGATTCAGCCCCAGCATTTT. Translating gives CASSLQGIQPQHF.

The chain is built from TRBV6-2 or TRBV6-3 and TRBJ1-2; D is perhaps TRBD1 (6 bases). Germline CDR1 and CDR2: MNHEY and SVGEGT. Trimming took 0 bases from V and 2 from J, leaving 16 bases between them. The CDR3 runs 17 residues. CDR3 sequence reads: CASSYSGRGARNYGYTF. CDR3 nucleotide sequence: TGTGCCAGCAGTTACTCAGGACGGGGGGCGAGGAACTATGGCTACACCTTC.

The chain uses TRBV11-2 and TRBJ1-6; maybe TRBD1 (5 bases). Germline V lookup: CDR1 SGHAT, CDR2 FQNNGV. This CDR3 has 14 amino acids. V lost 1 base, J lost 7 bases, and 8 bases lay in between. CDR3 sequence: CASSLAGYNSPLHF. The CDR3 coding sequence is TGTGCCAGCAGCTTAGCAGGGTACAATTCACCCCTCCACTTT. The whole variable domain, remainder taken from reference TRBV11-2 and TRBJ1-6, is EAGVAQSPRYKIIEKRQSVAFWCNPISGHATLYWYQQILGQGPKLLIQFQNNGVVDDSQLPKDRFSAERLKGVDSTLKIQPAKLEDSAVYLCASSLAGYNSPLHFGNGTRLTVT.